This entry is about one T cell receptor beta chain. Its antigen is undetermined. PCR used 60 Vbeta primers and 13 Jbeta primers. The assay was immunoSEQ multiplex PCR, and TCRdb's table has in-frame clones only and misses some. The table has 150,000 to 200,000 clones, roughly four fifths seen once; the top ten hold about 1.8%. This CDR3 is built from 16 residues. Germline CDR1 MGHDK, CDR2 SYGVNS. The V end was cut by 3 bases, the J end by 0 bases, with 12 bases between. The data originate from a study of cytomegalovirus exposure and HLA in healthy donors. Study results and caveats: Apparent HLA restriction characterized most CMV-associated TCR beta chains in a later analysis.

Sample: PBMCs. The receptor was derived from a man aged 18-30 years in good health and CMV-seronegative. V usage is TRBV25-1 and J usage is TRBJ2-1; D unclear. The CDR3 sequence: CASSEKEQLSYNEQFF. CDR3 nucleotide sequence: TGTGCCAGCAGTGAGAAGGAGCAGCTCTCCTACAATGAGCAGTTCTTC.